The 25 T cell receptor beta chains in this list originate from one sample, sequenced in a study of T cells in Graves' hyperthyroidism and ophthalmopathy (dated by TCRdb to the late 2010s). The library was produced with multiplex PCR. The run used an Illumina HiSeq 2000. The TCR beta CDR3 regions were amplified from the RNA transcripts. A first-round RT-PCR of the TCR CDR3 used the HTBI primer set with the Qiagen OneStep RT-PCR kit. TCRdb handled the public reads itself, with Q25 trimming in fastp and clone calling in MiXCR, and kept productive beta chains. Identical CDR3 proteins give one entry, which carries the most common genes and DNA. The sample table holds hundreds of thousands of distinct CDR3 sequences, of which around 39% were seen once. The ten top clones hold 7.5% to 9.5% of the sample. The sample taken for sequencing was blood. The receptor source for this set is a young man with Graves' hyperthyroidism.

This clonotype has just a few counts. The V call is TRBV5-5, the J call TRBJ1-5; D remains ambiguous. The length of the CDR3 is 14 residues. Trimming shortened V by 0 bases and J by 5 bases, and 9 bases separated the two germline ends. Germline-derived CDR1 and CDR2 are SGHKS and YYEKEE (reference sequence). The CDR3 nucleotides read TGTGCCAGCAGCTTGGAGGCAGTCTATCAGCCCCAGCATTTT. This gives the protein CASSLEAVYQPQHF. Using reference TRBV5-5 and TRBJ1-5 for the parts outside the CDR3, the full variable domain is DAGVTQSPTHLIKTRGQQVTLRCSPISGHKSVSWYQQVLGQGPQFIFQYYEKEERGRGNFPDRFSARQFPNYSSELNVNALLLGDSALYLCASSLEAVYQPQHFGDGTRLSIL.

CDR3 loop: CASSAPGGANVLTF. Written as DNA, the CDR3 is TGTGCCAGCAGTGCCCCTGGTGGGGCCAACGTCCTGACTTTC. This chain joins TRBV6-5 and TRBJ2-6; unclear D gene. The CDR3 loop spans 14 amino acids. Germline values: CDR1 MNHEY, CDR2 SVGAGI. The V end lost 5 bases, the J end lost 3 bases, and 8 bases lay between the germline ends.

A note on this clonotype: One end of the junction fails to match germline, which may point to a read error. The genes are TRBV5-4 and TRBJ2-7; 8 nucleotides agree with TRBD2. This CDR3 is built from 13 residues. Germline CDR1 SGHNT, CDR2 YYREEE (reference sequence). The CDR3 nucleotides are TGTGCCAACAGCTTCGGGGGGGGTTACGAGCGGTACTTC. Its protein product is CANSFGGGYERYF.

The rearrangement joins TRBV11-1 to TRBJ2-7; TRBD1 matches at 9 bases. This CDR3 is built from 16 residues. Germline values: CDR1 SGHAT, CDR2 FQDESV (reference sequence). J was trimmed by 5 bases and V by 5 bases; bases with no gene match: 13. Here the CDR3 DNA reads TGTGCCAGCAGCCACCGGGACAGGGTTCTTTCCGACGAGCAGTACTTC. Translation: CASSHRDRVLSDEQYF.

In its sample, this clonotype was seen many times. The CDR3 sequence: CASKDRFGGELFF. The CDR3 nucleotides are TGTGCCAGCAAGGACAGGTTTGGCGGGGAGCTGTTTTTT. The chain carries TRBV2 and TRBJ2-2; 7 nucleotides agree with TRBD1. The CDR3 has 13 residues. Trimming at V came to 7 bases and at J to 7 bases, leaving 6 bases not matched to a gene. Looked up from germline, CDR1 is SNHLY and CDR2 is FYNNEI.

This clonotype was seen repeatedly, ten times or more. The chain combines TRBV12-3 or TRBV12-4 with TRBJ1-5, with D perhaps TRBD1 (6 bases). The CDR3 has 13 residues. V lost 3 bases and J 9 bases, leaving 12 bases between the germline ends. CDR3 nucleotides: TGTGCCAGCAGTTTGGAGGGGACAAGGCCCCAGCATTTT. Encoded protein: CASSLEGTRPQHF.

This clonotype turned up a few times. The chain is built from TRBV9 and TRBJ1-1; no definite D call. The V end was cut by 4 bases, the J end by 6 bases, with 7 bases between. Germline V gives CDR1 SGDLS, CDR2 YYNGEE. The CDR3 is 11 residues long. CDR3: CASSQWPEAFF. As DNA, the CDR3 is TGTGCCAGCAGCCAATGGCCTGAAGCTTTCTTT.

CDR3 sequence: CASSVVSGGQETQYF. The CDR3 DNA sequence: TGTGCCAGCAGCGTAGTTTCGGGGGGCCAAGAGACCCAGTACTTC. The chain has TRBV9 and TRBJ2-5; 7 nucleotides align to TRBD2. From germline, CDR1 is SGDLS and CDR2 YYNGEE. The CDR3 contains 15 residues. The ends lost 0 bases at V and 1 base at J; junction bases unmatched: 3.

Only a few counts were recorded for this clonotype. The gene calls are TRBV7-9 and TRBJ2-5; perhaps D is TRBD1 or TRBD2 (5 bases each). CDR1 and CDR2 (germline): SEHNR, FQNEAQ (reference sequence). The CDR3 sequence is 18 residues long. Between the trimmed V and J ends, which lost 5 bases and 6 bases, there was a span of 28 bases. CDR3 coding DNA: TGTGCCAGCAGCCCGACCACCCCGGGACGTGCTACAATGAAGACCCAGTACTTC. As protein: CASSPTTPGRATMKTQYF.

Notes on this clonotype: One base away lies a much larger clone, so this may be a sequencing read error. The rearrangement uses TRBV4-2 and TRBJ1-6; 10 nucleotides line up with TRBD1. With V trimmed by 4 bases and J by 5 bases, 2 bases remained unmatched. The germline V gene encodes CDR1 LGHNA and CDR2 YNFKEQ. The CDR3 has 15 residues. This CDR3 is CASSRGQGNNSPLHF. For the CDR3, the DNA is TGTGCCAGCAGCCGGGGACAGGGGAATAATTCACCCCTCCACTTT.

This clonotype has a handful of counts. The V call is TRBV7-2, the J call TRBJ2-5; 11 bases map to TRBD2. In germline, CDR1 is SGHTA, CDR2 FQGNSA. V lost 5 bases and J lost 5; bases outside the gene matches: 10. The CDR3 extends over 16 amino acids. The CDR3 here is CASSLSGGALKETQYF. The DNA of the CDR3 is TGTGCCAGCAGCCTTAGCGGGGGGGCCCTAAAGGAGACCCAGTACTTC.

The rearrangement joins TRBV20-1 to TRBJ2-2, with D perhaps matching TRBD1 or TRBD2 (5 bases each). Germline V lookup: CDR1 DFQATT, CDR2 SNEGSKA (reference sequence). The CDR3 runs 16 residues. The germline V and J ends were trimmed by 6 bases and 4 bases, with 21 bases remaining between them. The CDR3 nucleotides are TGCAGTGCCAGTAGTGTAGACAGCGGTGGCACCGGGGAGCTGTTTTTT. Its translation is CSASSVDSGGTGELFF.

The CDR3 nucleotides read TGTGCCAGCAGTTACCAGGGATCAACTAATGAAAAACTGTTTTTT. Residues: CASSYQGSTNEKLFF. This chain connects TRBV7-2 to TRBJ1-4; a possible D gene is TRBD1 (5 bases). The V gene lost 6 bases and the J gene lost 0 bases, with 11 bases spanning the gap. CDR3 length equals 15 residues. CDR1 SGHTA and CDR2 FQGNSA come from the germline V gene.

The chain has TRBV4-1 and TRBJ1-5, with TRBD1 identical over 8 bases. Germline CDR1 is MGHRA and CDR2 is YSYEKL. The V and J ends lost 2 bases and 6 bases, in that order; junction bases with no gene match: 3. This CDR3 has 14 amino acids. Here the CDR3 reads CASSQSTGVQPQHF. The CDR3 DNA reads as TGCGCCAGCAGCCAATCGACAGGGGTTCAGCCCCAGCATTTT.

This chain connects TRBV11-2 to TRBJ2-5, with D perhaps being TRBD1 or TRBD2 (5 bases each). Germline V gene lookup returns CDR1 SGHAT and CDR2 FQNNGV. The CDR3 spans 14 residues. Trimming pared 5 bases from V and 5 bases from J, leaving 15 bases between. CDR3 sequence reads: CASSPPSGDETQYF. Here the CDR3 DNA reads TGTGCCAGCAGCCCACCGTCCGGGGACGAGACCCAGTACTTC.

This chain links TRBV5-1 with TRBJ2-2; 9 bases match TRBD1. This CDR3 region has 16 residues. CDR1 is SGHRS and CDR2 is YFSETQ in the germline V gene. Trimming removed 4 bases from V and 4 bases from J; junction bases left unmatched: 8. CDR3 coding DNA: TGCGCCAGCAGCCTAGGGACAGGGACACTCACCGGGGAGCTGTTTTTT. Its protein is CASSLGTGTLTGELFF.

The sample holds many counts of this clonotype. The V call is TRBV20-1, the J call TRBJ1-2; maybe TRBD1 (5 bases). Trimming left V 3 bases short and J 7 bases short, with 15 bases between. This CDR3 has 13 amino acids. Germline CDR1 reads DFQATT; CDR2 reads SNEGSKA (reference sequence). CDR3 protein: CSASPGRLGGYTF. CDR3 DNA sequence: TGCAGTGCTAGTCCAGGGAGGCTTGGTGGCTACACCTTC.

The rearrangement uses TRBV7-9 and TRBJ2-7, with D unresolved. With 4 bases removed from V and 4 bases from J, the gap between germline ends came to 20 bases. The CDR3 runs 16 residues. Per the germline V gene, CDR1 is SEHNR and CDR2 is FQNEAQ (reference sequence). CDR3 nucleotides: TGTGCCAGCAGCTCCGCCCTCATTGGTAGGCCTTACGAGCAGTACTTC. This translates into CASSSALIGRPYEQYF.

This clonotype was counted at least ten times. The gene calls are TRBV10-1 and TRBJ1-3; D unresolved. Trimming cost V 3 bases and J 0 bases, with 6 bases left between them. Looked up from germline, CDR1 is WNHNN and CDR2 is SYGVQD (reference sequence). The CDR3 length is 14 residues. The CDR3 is CASSEDLSGNTIYF. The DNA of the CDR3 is TGCGCCAGCAGTGAAGACCTCTCTGGAAACACCATATATTTT.

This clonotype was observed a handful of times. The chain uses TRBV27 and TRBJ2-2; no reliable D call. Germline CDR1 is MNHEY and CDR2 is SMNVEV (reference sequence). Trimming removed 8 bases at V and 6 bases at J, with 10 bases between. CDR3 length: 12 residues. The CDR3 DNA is TGTGCCAGCGGGCCAGCGCCCGGGGAGCTGTTTTTT. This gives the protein CASGPAPGELFF.

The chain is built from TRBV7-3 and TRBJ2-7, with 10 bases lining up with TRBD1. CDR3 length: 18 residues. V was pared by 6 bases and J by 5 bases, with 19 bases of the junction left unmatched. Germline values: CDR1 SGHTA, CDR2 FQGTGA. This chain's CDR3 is CASSEFSGTGTGAHEQYF. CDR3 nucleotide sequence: TGTGCCAGCAGTGAATTCTCCGGTACCGGGACAGGGGCCCACGAGCAGTACTTC.

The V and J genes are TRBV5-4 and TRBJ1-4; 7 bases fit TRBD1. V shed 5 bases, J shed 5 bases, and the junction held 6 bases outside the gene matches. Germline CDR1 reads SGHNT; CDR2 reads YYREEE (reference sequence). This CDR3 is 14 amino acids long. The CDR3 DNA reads TGTGCCAGCAGGCCCGGGACAGAGAATGAAAAACTGTTTTTT. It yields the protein CASRPGTENEKLFF.

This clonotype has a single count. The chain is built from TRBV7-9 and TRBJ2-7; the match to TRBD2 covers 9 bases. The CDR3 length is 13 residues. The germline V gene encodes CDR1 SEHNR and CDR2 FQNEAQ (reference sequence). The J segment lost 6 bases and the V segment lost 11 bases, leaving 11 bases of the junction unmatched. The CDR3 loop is CAWSGGSGSEQYF. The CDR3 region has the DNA TGTGCCTGGAGTGGTGGTAGCGGGAGCGAGCAGTACTTC.

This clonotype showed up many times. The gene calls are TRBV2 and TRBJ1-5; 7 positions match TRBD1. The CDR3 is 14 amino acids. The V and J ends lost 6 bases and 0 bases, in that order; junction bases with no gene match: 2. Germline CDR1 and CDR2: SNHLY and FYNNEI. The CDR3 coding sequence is TGTGCCAGCAGGCAGGGGGATAGCAATCAGCCCCAGCATTTT. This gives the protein CASRQGDSNQPQHF.

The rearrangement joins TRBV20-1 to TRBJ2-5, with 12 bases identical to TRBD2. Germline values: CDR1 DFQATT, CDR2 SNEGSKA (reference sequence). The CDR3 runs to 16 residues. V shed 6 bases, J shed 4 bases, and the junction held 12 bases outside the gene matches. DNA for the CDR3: TGCAGTGCCAGCAGCTGGGGGGGACTAGCGGGAGAGACCCAGTACTTC. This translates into CSASSWGGLAGETQYF.